The source of this TCR beta chain is a study of blood T cells in healthy people across ages. Investigators took approximately 10 milliliters of peripheral blood from every donor. With 5 bases removed from V and 4 bases from J, the gap between germline ends came to 14 bases. The CDR3 length is 14 residues. CDR1 SGHAT and CDR2 FQNNGV come from the germline V gene. This clonotype occurred a few times. Its antigen is undetermined. Study-wide results and limits: Calculation of diversity from one million T cells yielded estimates considered to be underestimates. Aged donors had fewer naive CD4+ cells and lower diversity than long-lived donors.

It was with a sample-barcoded 5' primer and a J-beta primer mix that a second PCR of roughly 7 to 11 cycles was run. TCRdb reprocessed the 5' RACE reads with MiXCR, giving one entry per CDR3 protein. The table includes roughly 800,000 distinct CDR3 sequences, 58% detected once. The sequencing sample was made of blood. The chain joins TRBV11-2 to TRBJ2-5; D possibly corresponds to TRBD2 (5 bases). The receptor was isolated from a man aged 25-45 years in good health. CDR3 protein: CASSNARAGETQYF. The CDR3 DNA reads as TGTGCCAGCAGCAATGCACGGGCGGGAGAGACCCAGTACTTC.